These 25 T cell receptor beta chains came from one sample sequenced in a study of blood T cell repertoires in COVID-19. Only in-frame clones appear in the TCRdb table, and some are missing; sequencing was by immunoSEQ multiplex PCR. The table includes about 260,000 clones, 86% detected once. Sequencing was performed on peripheral blood. These receptors originate from a man between 18 and 35 years old with active or convalescent COVID-19.

As for this clone: This may arise from a read error, as a much more abundant clone is one base away. The J gene is TRBJ2-7, the V gene TRBV14; TRBD1 agrees at 7 bases. V dropped 4 bases and J dropped 3; count of bases not matched to a gene: 0. Germline-derived CDR1 and CDR2 are SGHDN and FVKESK. The CDR3 spans 12 residues. CDR3 nucleotide sequence: TGTGCCAGCAGCCGGGACAGCTACGAGCAGTACTTC. Translation: CASSRDSYEQYF.

This clone was detected only once. This chain uses TRBV7-9 with TRBJ1-2, with no clear D. This CDR3 is built from 11 residues. With 11 bases removed from V and 3 bases from J, the gap between germline ends came to 10 bases. The germline CDR1 and CDR2 sequences are SEHNR and FQNEAQ (reference sequence). Written as DNA, the CDR3 is TGTGCCGGGAGGGAGGACTATGGCTACACCTTC. Its translation is CAGREDYGYTF.

The chain is built from TRBV19 and TRBJ2-4; D not resolved. The CDR3 spans 14 residues. V gave up 7 bases and J gave up 5 bases, with 15 bases separating them. CDR1 is LNHDA, CDR2 SQIVND, per germline (reference sequence). Here the CDR3 reads CASTAVSSQNIQYF. CDR3 coding DNA: TGTGCCAGTACCGCAGTCTCCTCCCAAAACATTCAGTACTTC.

The rearrangement links TRBV10-3 to TRBJ2-3; 9 bases match TRBD1. From germline, CDR1 is ENHRY and CDR2 SYGVKD. This CDR3 has 13 residues. CDR3 in amino acids: CAARDRASVEQYF. CDR3 nucleotide sequence: TGTGCTGCGAGGGACAGGGCTTCTGTCGAGCAGTATTTT.

The CDR3 DNA reads as TGTGCCAGCACCGGACTGGGAAAGGACGAGCAGTTCTTC. It yields the protein CASTGLGKDEQFF. The chain uses TRBV6-5 and TRBJ2-1; possible D gene TRBD2, 5 bases. This CDR3 comprises 13 residues. Germline V CDR1 and CDR2: MNHEY, SVGAGI. Trimming shortened V by 7 bases and J by 10 bases, and 17 bases separated the two germline ends.

V usage is TRBV29-1 and J usage is TRBJ2-2; 8 bases fit TRBD2. Trimming cost V 7 bases and J 2 bases; bases outside gene matches: 9. The CDR3 is 15 amino acids. CDR1 and CDR2 (germline): SQVTM, ANQGSEA. This chain's CDR3 is CSAPLAVGNTGELFF. CDR3 bases: TGCAGCGCCCCACTAGCGGTAGGAAACACCGGGGAGCTGTTTTTT.

V usage is TRBV27 and J usage is TRBJ1-2, with D unclear. CDR3 length equals 13 residues. Germline loops: CDR1 MNHEY, CDR2 SMNVEV (reference sequence). V was pared by 5 bases and J by 8 bases, with 15 bases between. CDR3 protein: CASSTRRGGGYTF. The CDR3 nucleotides are TGTGCCAGCAGTACCCGCCGGGGAGGAGGCTACACCTTC.

This clone was counted a single time. This sequence joins TRBV6-2 or TRBV6-3 and TRBJ1-2, with 8 bases aligning to TRBD1. The V gene end was trimmed by 5 bases and the J gene end by 2 bases; junction bases not matched to a gene: 4. CDR1 is MNHEY, CDR2 SVGEGT, per germline. The CDR3 spans 14 residues. CDR3 nucleotides: TGTGCCAGCAGTGACAGGGGTCAGAACTATGGCTACACCTTC. Translating gives CASSDRGQNYGYTF.

The CDR3 nucleotides are TGTGCCAGTAGTATAGGTAGCCGCACCTACGAGCAGTACTTC. This sequence encodes CASSIGSRTYEQYF. The chain recombines TRBV19 with TRBJ2-7; no clear D. CDR3 length equals 14 residues. V shed 1 base and J shed 2 bases, with 9 bases lying between them. Germline CDR1 and CDR2: LNHDA and SQIVND (reference sequence).

The CDR3 coding sequence is TGTGCCAGCAGTGAGCCGGGACAAGCCCAGTACTTC. Amino acids: CASSEPGQAQYF. V usage is TRBV6-1 and J usage is TRBJ2-5; D perhaps matches TRBD1 (6 bases). In germline, CDR1 is MNHNS, CDR2 SASEGT. With 3 bases removed from V and 9 bases from J, the gap between germline ends came to 11 bases. The CDR3 has 12 residues.

The rearrangement links TRBV6-2 or TRBV6-3 to TRBJ2-1, with 11 nucleotides matching TRBD2. Losses at the gene ends were 5 bases for V and 6 bases for J; bases not matched to a gene: 15. The CDR3 length is 18 residues. Germline lookup yields CDR1 MNHEY and CDR2 SVGEGT. The CDR3 protein is CASSPTSGRGGRINEQFF. The CDR3 DNA reads as TGTGCCAGCAGTCCCACTAGCGGGAGAGGGGGTAGGATCAATGAGCAGTTCTTC.

The CDR3 reads CASSVADSSNSPLHF. The CDR3 coding sequence is TGTGCCAGCAGTGTCGCTGACAGTTCTAATTCACCCCTCCACTTT. The chain employs TRBV2 and TRBJ1-6, with a tentative D call TRBD1 (5 bases). The germline CDR1 and CDR2 sequences are SNHLY and FYNNEI. The V gene lost 4 bases and the J gene lost 6 bases, with 13 bases spanning the gap. The CDR3 extends over 15 amino acids.

This chain joins TRBV11-2 and TRBJ2-1; 9 bases are shared with TRBD2. J lost 8 bases, V lost 1 base, and 3 bases had no gene match. The CDR3 consists of 14 residues. Germline CDR1 is SGHAT and CDR2 is FQNNGV. The CDR3 DNA follows: TGTGCCAGCAGCTTAGGGGCGGGAGGGTATGAGCAGTTCTTC. Amino acid sequence: CASSLGAGGYEQFF.

A single count supports this clone. This chain joins TRBV27 and TRBJ2-3; D might be TRBD2 (5 bases). Germline-derived CDR1 and CDR2 are MNHEY and SMNVEV (reference sequence). V was cut by 5 bases and J by 5 bases, with 17 bases left in between. This CDR3 has 15 amino acids. CDR3 bases: TGTGCCAGCAGTACCTACGGGATAGAGGGAGATACGCAGTATTTT. Protein product: CASSTYGIEGDTQYF.

The chain links TRBV18 to TRBJ1-2; TRBD1 matches 8 bases. CDR3 length: 13 amino acids. Germline loops: CDR1 KGHSH, CDR2 LQKENI. J was trimmed by 8 bases and V by 3 bases; bases with no gene match: 5. Written as DNA, the CDR3 is TGTGCCAGCTCACCCGACAGGGGCTGGGGCTACACCTTC. This gives the protein CASSPDRGWGYTF. Together with reference TRBV18 and TRBJ1-2, the CDR3 gives the full variable domain: NAGVMQNPRHLVRRRGQEARLRCSPMKGHSHVYWYRQLPEEGLKFMVYLQKENIIDESGMPKERFSAEFPKEGPSILRIQQVVRGDSAAYFCASSPDRGWGYTFGSGTRLTVV.

This clone was observed a few times. V gene TRBV29-1 combines with J gene TRBJ1-2, with D uncertain. The CDR3 spans 12 residues. Germline V lookup: CDR1 SQVTM, CDR2 ANQGSEA. Trimming stripped 8 bases from V and 3 bases from J, with 13 bases between. The CDR3 bases are TGCAGCCTCGAGGGAGGGTACTATGGCTACACCTTC. Amino acid sequence: CSLEGGYYGYTF.

V and J are TRBV6-5 and TRBJ1-2, with a possible D match to TRBD1 (5 bases). The CDR3 loop spans 13 amino acids. Germline CDR1 reads MNHEY; CDR2 reads SVGAGI. Trimming took 10 bases from V and 4 from J, leaving 16 bases between them. The CDR3 DNA reads as TGTGCCATCACCCCCCCGGGGGGCTATGGCTACACCTTC. This codes for CAITPPGGYGYTF.

The chain employs TRBV18 and TRBJ2-1, with TRBD1 matching over 7 bases. Trimming at V came to 5 bases and at J to 0 bases, leaving 4 bases not matched to a gene. The germline V gene encodes CDR1 KGHSH and CDR2 LQKENI. This CDR3 is built from 15 residues. CDR3 coding DNA: TGTGCCAGCTCAGACAGGGACAGCTCCTACAATGAGCAGTTCTTC. Amino acids: CASSDRDSSYNEQFF. Drawing the rest from reference TRBV18 and TRBJ2-1, the complete variable domain is NAGVMQNPRHLVRRRGQEARLRCSPMKGHSHVYWYRQLPEEGLKFMVYLQKENIIDESGMPKERFSAEFPKEGPSILRIQQVVRGDSAAYFCASSDRDSSYNEQFFGPGTRLTVL.

The chain carries TRBV7-2 and TRBJ1-1; the D gene is possibly TRBD1 (5 bases). There are 19 residues in the CDR3. The V end was cut by 5 bases, the J end by 7 bases, with 32 bases between. The germline CDR1 and CDR2 sequences are SGHTA and FQGNSA. The CDR3 sequence is CASSRTRGRWGVQEGEAFF. CDR3 nucleotides: TGTGCCAGCAGCCGTACGAGGGGACGATGGGGGGTTCAGGAAGGTGAAGCTTTCTTT.

In this sample, this clone turned up a few times. The chain has TRBV24-1 and TRBJ2-7; D is possibly TRBD1 (5 bases). Trimming stripped 3 bases from V and 6 bases from J, with 17 bases between. The CDR3 is 15 residues long. CDR1 is KGHDR and CDR2 is SFDVKD in the germline V gene. In DNA, the CDR3 is TGTGCCACCAGTGATGGGGCCGACTTTTGGGGCGAGCAGTACTTC. It codes for CATSDGADFWGEQYF.

This chain links TRBV25-1 with TRBJ2-5; the D gene is possibly TRBD2 (6 bases). Germline V CDR1 and CDR2: MGHDK, SYGVNS. The CDR3 is made up of 13 amino acids. V was cut by 6 bases and J by 7 bases, with 15 bases left in between. The CDR3 DNA reads TGTGCCAGCAGCCGGGACTGGGGCGTGACCCAGTACTTC. Amino acid sequence: CASSRDWGVTQYF.

This chain links TRBV20-1 with TRBJ2-7; the match to TRBD2 covers 8 bases. Germline V gene lookup returns CDR1 DFQATT and CDR2 SNEGSKA (reference sequence). V lost 3 bases and J lost 5; bases outside the gene matches: 9. The CDR3 runs 14 residues. The CDR3 loop reads CSASRVGLAHEQYF. The CDR3 coding sequence is TGCAGTGCTAGTCGCGTAGGACTAGCCCACGAGCAGTACTTC.

In its sample, this clone was seen a few times. V is TRBV19 and J is TRBJ1-1; D perhaps matches TRBD1 (5 bases). Germline loops: CDR1 LNHDA, CDR2 SQIVND (reference sequence). V dropped 7 bases and J dropped 4 bases, with 13 bases sitting between them. CDR3 length: 13 amino acids. The CDR3, as DNA: TGTGCCAGTAAGGGGCGGCTGGGCACTGAAGCTTTCTTT. It codes for CASKGRLGTEAFF. Complete variable domain (other parts from reference TRBV19 and TRBJ1-1): DGGITQSPKYLFRKEGQNVTLSCEQNLNHDAMYWYRQDPGQGLRLIYYSQIVNDFQKGDIAEGYSVSREKKESFPLTVTSAQKNPTAFYLCASKGRLGTEAFFGQGTRLTVV.

This chain uses TRBV5-4 with TRBJ2-7; no clear D gene. The germline V and J ends were trimmed by 0 bases and 3 bases, with 7 bases remaining between them. The germline CDR1 and CDR2 sequences are SGHNT and YYREEE (reference sequence). The CDR3 is 13 residues long. The CDR3 DNA reads as TGTGCCAGCAGCTTGGGTTCGTACTACGAGCAGTACTTC. It encodes CASSLGSYYEQYF.

This clone showed up just once. The gene calls are TRBV11-2 and TRBJ2-1; 8 bases are a match to TRBD2. V was clipped by 1 base and J by 3 bases; unmatched bases: 2. The CDR3 is 15 residues long. Germline V lookup: CDR1 SGHAT, CDR2 FQNNGV. CDR3 sequence: CASSLASGGYNEQFF. In nucleotides, the CDR3 is TGTGCCAGCAGCTTAGCCAGCGGGGGCTACAATGAGCAGTTCTTC. The full variable domain, completed using reference TRBV11-2 and TRBJ2-1, is EAGVAQSPRYKIIEKRQSVAFWCNPISGHATLYWYQQILGQGPKLLIQFQNNGVVDDSQLPKDRFSAERLKGVDSTLKIQPAKLEDSAVYLCASSLASGGYNEQFFGPGTRLTVL.